These 30 T cell receptor beta chains came from one sample sequenced in a study of T cells in localized non-small cell lung cancer. Method: immunoSEQ multiplex PCR; TCRdb's copy keeps in-frame clones and lacks some. The data contain 9,500 to 10,000 clones, around 90% of them singletons. This material consisted of peripheral blood, taken before any cancer treatment. The receptor source for this set is a male donor aged 60 or over with stage III squamous cell lung carcinoma.

This chain uses TRBV5-1 with TRBJ2-1; 7 positions match TRBD2. Unmatched junction bases numbered 4, after V lost 1 base and J lost 0 bases. The germline V gene encodes CDR1 SGHRS and CDR2 YFSETQ. The length of the CDR3 is 16 residues. The CDR3 loop is CASSLIERGSYNEQFF. The CDR3 DNA is TGCGCCAGCAGCTTGATAGAGCGGGGCTCCTACAATGAGCAGTTCTTC.

The chain uses TRBV5-1 and TRBJ1-6; D is unclear. Trimming left V 5 bases short and J 0 bases short, with 12 bases between. The CDR3 runs 16 residues. From germline, CDR1 is SGHRS and CDR2 YFSETQ. In nucleotides, the CDR3 is TGCGCCAGCAGTCCTGACGGGAGCTCCTATAATTCACCCCTCCACTTT. It translates to CASSPDGSSYNSPLHF.

This rearrangement joins TRBV5-1 to TRBJ2-7; 7 bases fit TRBD1. The CDR3 has 15 amino acids. Germline assignment: CDR1 SGHRS and CDR2 YFSETQ. With 2 bases clipped from V and 3 bases from J, the junction kept 8 bases outside the gene matches. CDR3 amino acids: CASSFLGWDSYEQYF. The CDR3 bases are TGCGCCAGCAGCTTCTTAGGCTGGGACAGCTACGAGCAGTACTTC.

This chain connects TRBV7-9 to TRBJ1-1; unclear D gene. The CDR3 spans 15 residues. V was pared by 1 base and J by 1 base, with 10 bases between. Germline lookup yields CDR1 SEHNR and CDR2 FQNEAQ (reference sequence). Written as DNA, the CDR3 is TGTGCCAGCAGCTTAGGCAGGAGTTGGAACACTGAAGCTTTCTTT. Amino acids: CASSLGRSWNTEAFF.

The chain uses TRBV4-3 and TRBJ1-1; D is ambiguous. This CDR3 is built from 15 residues. V was pared by 3 bases and J by 1 base, with 12 bases between. The germline CDR1 and CDR2 sequences are LGHNA and YSLEER. DNA of the CDR3: TGCGCCAGCAGCCATTCCAGCTTGGGGAACACTGAAGCTTTCTTT. Translation gives CASSHSSLGNTEAFF.

The chain is built from TRBV7-9 and TRBJ2-2, with a possible D match to TRBD2 (5 bases). Germline-derived CDR1 and CDR2 are SEHNR and FQNEAQ (reference sequence). Trimming stripped 0 bases from V and 3 bases from J, with 5 bases between. CDR3 length: 14 residues. The chain's CDR3 is CASSLAGDTGELFF. For the CDR3, the DNA is TGTGCCAGCAGCTTAGCGGGAGACACCGGGGAGCTGTTTTTT.

The chain couples TRBV5-4 to TRBJ1-3, with a tentative D call TRBD1 (6 bases). From germline, CDR1 is SGHNT and CDR2 YYREEE (reference sequence). V was trimmed by 4 bases and J by 1 base, leaving 12 bases between them. This CDR3 is 15 amino acids long. In nucleotides, the CDR3 is TGTGCCAGCAGCCAAGAAGACAGGTCTGGAAACACCATATATTTT. Residues: CASSQEDRSGNTIYF.

This chain connects TRBV5-1 to TRBJ2-2, with D maybe TRBD1 (6 bases). Germline V gives CDR1 SGHRS, CDR2 YFSETQ. This CDR3 has 14 amino acids. V lost 4 bases and J 7 bases, leaving 14 bases between the germline ends. This CDR3 reads CASSPARGIGELFF. As DNA, the CDR3 is TGCGCCAGCAGCCCCGCGAGGGGGATCGGGGAGCTGTTTTTT.

The chain has TRBV6-6 and TRBJ1-5; 10 nucleotides line up with TRBD1. The CDR3 spans 14 residues. Per the germline V gene, CDR1 is MNHNY and CDR2 is SVGAGI (reference sequence). Trimming took 6 bases from V and 7 from J; bases not matched to a gene: 6. CDR3 amino acids: CASRRQGAGQPQHF. CDR3 nucleotide sequence: TGTGCCAGCAGAAGACAGGGGGCAGGACAGCCCCAGCATTTT.

The chain carries TRBV6-6 and TRBJ1-6; 8 nucleotides line up with TRBD1. In germline, CDR1 is MNHNY, CDR2 SVGAGI (reference sequence). The CDR3 has 14 amino acids. V lost 6 bases and J lost 7; bases outside the gene matches: 5. The CDR3, as DNA: TGTGCCAGCAGCAGGGGGCAGTTGAATTCACCCCTCCACTTT. It specifies CASSRGQLNSPLHF.

The gene calls are TRBV27 and TRBJ1-6; no definite D call. Germline CDR1 reads MNHEY; CDR2 reads SMNVEV (reference sequence). V lost 1 base and J 11 bases, leaving 24 bases between the germline ends. The CDR3 totals 18 residues. The CDR3 protein is CASSLLRSALAGRTPLHF. The CDR3 nucleotides are TGTGCCAGCAGTTTATTACGGAGTGCCCTGGCAGGTCGTACACCCCTCCACTTT.

This clone was seen a single time. V gene TRBV6-5 combines with J gene TRBJ2-7; tentative D call: TRBD1 (5 bases). Germline CDR1 reads MNHEY; CDR2 reads SVGAGI. The CDR3 runs 12 residues. V lost 5 bases, J lost 9 bases, and 14 bases lay in between. As DNA, the CDR3 is TGTGCCAGCAGTGAATCAGGGTTGGCGCAGTACTTC. Amino acids: CASSESGLAQYF.

The chain couples TRBV7-2 to TRBJ1-4; maybe TRBD1 (5 bases). Germline CDR1 and CDR2: SGHTA and FQGNSA. V was pared by 1 base and J by 1 base, with 10 bases between. This CDR3 has 16 amino acids. The CDR3 sequence is CASSLGGARTNEKLFF. The CDR3 DNA is TGTGCCAGCAGCTTAGGTGGGGCGCGAACTAATGAAAAACTGTTTTTT. Supplemented by reference TRBV7-2 and TRBJ1-4, the full variable domain reads GAGVSQSPSNKVTEKGKDVELRCDPISGHTALYWYRQSLGQGLEFLIYFQGNSAPDKSGLPSDRFSAERTGGSVSTLTIQRTQQEDSAVYLCASSLGGARTNEKLFFGSGTQLSVL.

This chain connects TRBV13 to TRBJ2-3; perhaps D is TRBD1 or TRBD2 (5 bases each). Germline CDR1 is PRHDT and CDR2 is FYEKMQ (reference sequence). This CDR3 spans 14 amino acids. The V gene lost 6 bases and the J gene lost 7 bases, with 17 bases spanning the gap. The CDR3 loop reads CASSTRDVRYTQYF. The CDR3 nucleotides are TGTGCCAGCAGTACCCGGGACGTCCGATATACGCAGTATTTT. Full variable domain (remainder filled in from reference TRBV13 and TRBJ2-3): AAGVIQSPRHLIKEKRETATLKCYPIPRHDTVYWYQQGPGQDPQFLISFYEKMQSDKGSIPDRFSAQQFSDYHSELNMSSLELGDSALYFCASSTRDVRYTQYFGPGTRLTVL.

This rearrangement joins TRBV7-3 to TRBJ2-3; TRBD2 matches 8 bases. This CDR3 is 15 amino acids long. J gave up 0 bases and V 7 bases, and 6 bases lay outside the gene matches. Germline V gives CDR1 SGHTA, CDR2 FQGTGA. The CDR3 loop reads CASTLSGGSTDTQYF. CDR3 DNA sequence: TGTGCCAGCACCCTAAGCGGGGGAAGCACAGATACGCAGTATTTT.

V is TRBV5-1 and J is TRBJ2-5; D possibly matches TRBD1 or TRBD2 (5 bases each). Trimming pared 5 bases from V and 1 base from J, leaving 9 bases between. Germline V CDR1 and CDR2: SGHRS, YFSETQ. This CDR3 region has 13 residues. In DNA, the CDR3 is TGCGCCAGCAGTCCAGGGACCCAAGAGACCCAGTACTTC. Translated, it gives CASSPGTQETQYF.

In this sample, this clone turned up once. The rearrangement uses TRBV7-2 and TRBJ2-3; no clear D gene. Looked up from germline, CDR1 is SGHTA and CDR2 is FQGNSA. This CDR3 is built from 13 residues. Trimming removed 1 base at V and 3 bases at J, with 5 bases between. CDR3 sequence: CASSLDGTDTQYF. CDR3 DNA: TGTGCCAGCAGCTTAGACGGGACAGATACGCAGTATTTT.

The chain is built from TRBV9 and TRBJ2-1; TRBD1 matches 11 bases. Unmatched junction bases numbered 2, after V lost 4 bases and J lost 2 bases. The CDR3 extends over 15 amino acids. Germline V gene data show CDR1 as SGDLS and CDR2 as YYNGEE. The DNA for the CDR3 is TGTGCCAGCAGCTGGACAGGGGGCGCCTACAATGAGCAGTTCTTC. Residues: CASSWTGGAYNEQFF.

The chain joins TRBV5-5 to TRBJ2-5; no clear D gene. V was clipped by 4 bases and J by 5 bases, with 18 bases between them. CDR1 SGHKS and CDR2 YYEKEE come from the germline V gene (reference sequence). CDR3 length: 15 amino acids. The CDR3 region has the DNA TGTGCCAGCAGCCCCAGCCCACTGAACGGGGAGACCCAGTACTTC. Translated: CASSPSPLNGETQYF.

The chain uses TRBV6-6 and TRBJ1-2; D might be TRBD1 (5 bases). This CDR3 is built from 14 residues. V lost 5 bases and J 6 bases, leaving 16 bases between the germline ends. CDR1 and CDR2 from the germline V gene are MNHNY and SVGAGI (reference sequence). The CDR3 DNA reads as TGTGCCAGCAGTCCAGGGCAGGGAAGGGATGGCTACACCTTC. The encoded protein is CASSPGQGRDGYTF.

This chain links TRBV28 with TRBJ1-5; 7 bases fit TRBD1. The junction had 11 bases not matched to a gene; V was cut back by 5 bases and J by 7 bases. In germline, CDR1 is MDHEN, CDR2 SYDVKM. This CDR3 has 15 amino acids. The CDR3 here is CASSQGVGDRQPQHF. Here the CDR3 DNA reads TGTGCCAGCAGTCAGGGGGTTGGGGACCGCCAGCCCCAGCATTTT.

V usage is TRBV2 and J usage is TRBJ1-5; D gene ambiguous. The V gene's germline CDR1 is SNHLY and CDR2 FYNNEI. The CDR3 has 16 amino acids. The V gene lost 2 bases and the J gene lost 0 bases, with 11 bases spanning the gap. The CDR3 nucleotides read TGTGCCAGCAGTGAATCTGCTCAGATTAGCAATCAGCCCCAGCATTTT. Its protein is CASSESAQISNQPQHF.

The DNA of the CDR3 is TGTGCCAGCAGCCTTGTTAAGGGGGCGATTAGGTACGAGCAGTACTTC. This gives the protein CASSLVKGAIRYEQYF. The V and J genes are TRBV7-9 and TRBJ2-5; TRBD1 agrees at 7 bases. The DNA end is more similar to TRBJ2-7, so the J call may be wrong. The CDR3 covers 16 residues. Germline CDR1 reads SEHNR; CDR2 reads FQNEAQ (reference sequence).

The rearrangement links TRBV5-4 to TRBJ1-2; D not resolved. Deletions cut 4 bases from V and 4 bases from J, with 14 bases between. The CDR3 length is 14 residues. Germline CDR1 is SGHNT and CDR2 is YYREEE (reference sequence). CDR3 coding DNA: TGTGCCAGCAGCCCACAAGGAGGCCTCTATGGCTACACCTTC. As protein: CASSPQGGLYGYTF.

J is TRBJ2-5 and V is TRBV6-6; a possible D gene is TRBD1 (6 bases). Germline V gene sequence: CDR1 MNHNY, CDR2 SVGAGI (reference sequence). The CDR3 length is 13 residues. The germline V and J ends were trimmed by 8 bases and 4 bases, with 14 bases remaining between them. CDR3: CASSKGVRETQYF. For the CDR3, the DNA is TGTGCCAGCTCGAAGGGGGTTCGAGAGACCCAGTACTTC.

The chain couples TRBV7-2 to TRBJ2-7; a weak D match, TRBD1 (6 bases). Germline CDR1 and CDR2: SGHTA and FQGNSA. Trimming took 1 base from V and 0 from J, leaving 7 bases between them. The CDR3 spans 14 residues. As DNA, the CDR3 is TGTGCCAGCAGCTTAGGGACAGACTCCTACGAGCAGTACTTC. The encoded protein is CASSLGTDSYEQYF.

The gene calls are TRBV11-2 and TRBJ2-7; the D gene is possibly TRBD2 (6 bases). The germline V gene encodes CDR1 SGHAT and CDR2 FQNNGV. The V and J ends lost 5 bases and 4 bases respectively, with 12 bases between them. The CDR3 loop spans 13 amino acids. In DNA form, the CDR3 reads TGTGCCAGCAGCCCGGCTCGGGGGTACGAGCAGTACTTC. Translation: CASSPARGYEQYF.

CDR3 coding DNA: TGTGCCAGCGGCAGGGAAGCGAGCTTCAATCAGCCCCAGCATTTT. It yields the protein CASGREASFNQPQHF. The rearrangement uses TRBV2 and TRBJ1-5, with a possible D match to TRBD1 (5 bases). This CDR3 has 15 amino acids. V gave up 8 bases and J gave up 3 bases, with 17 bases separating them. In germline, CDR1 is SNHLY, CDR2 FYNNEI. Full variable domain (missing parts from reference TRBV2 and TRBJ1-5): EPEVTQTPSHQVTQMGQEVILRCVPISNHLYFYWYRQILGQKVEFLVSFYNNEISEKSEIFDDQFSVERPDGSNFTLKIRSTKLEDSAMYFCASGREASFNQPQHFGDGTRLSIL.

The rearrangement uses TRBV5-6 and TRBJ2-7, with TRBD1 matching 9 bases. V trimming: 1 base; J trimming: 1 base; junction bases outside the gene matches: 3. The germline V gene has CDR1 SGHDT and CDR2 YYEEEE. The CDR3 length is 15 residues. Here the CDR3 DNA reads TGTGCCAGCAGCTTGTCCGGGACAGGGTCCTACGAGCAGTACTTC. It specifies CASSLSGTGSYEQYF.

The rearrangement uses TRBV9 and TRBJ2-7; D is unresolved. V was cut by 6 bases and J by 6 bases, with 10 bases left in between. This CDR3 is built from 11 residues. Germline assignment: CDR1 SGDLS and CDR2 YYNGEE. CDR3 loop: CASTDGSEQYF. For the CDR3, the DNA is TGTGCCAGCACGGACGGTAGCGAGCAGTACTTC.